Each of the 7 T cell receptor beta chains below was sequenced from the same sample in a study of T-cell memory formation after mild COVID-19. A single record per CDR3 protein comes from TCRdb applying MiXCR to the 5' RACE reads. This sample has about 47,000 distinct CDR3 sequences, with approximately 9.6% found just once. Specimen: PBMCs or a T cell subset sorted from them (not recorded which). Source of these receptors: an adult woman who had mild COVID-19 (a few samples of this study predate the infection). Cell type and time point are not known.

This clonotype has only a few counts. CDR3 sequence: CAISEWATDTQYF. For the CDR3, the DNA is TGTGCCATCAGTGAATGGGCTACAGATACGCAGTATTTT. The V call is TRBV10-3, the J call TRBJ2-3; D is unresolved. Germline lookup yields CDR1 ENHRY and CDR2 SYGVKD. CDR3 size: 13 residues. V was pared by 3 bases and J by 3 bases, with 7 bases between.

The chain carries TRBV2 and TRBJ2-7; 8 nucleotides align to TRBD2. Trimming took 6 bases from V and 3 from J; bases not matched to a gene: 4. CDR3 length: 13 amino acids. CDR1 and CDR2 from the germline V gene are SNHLY and FYNNEI. CDR3 amino acids: CASRRTSRYEQYF. The CDR3 DNA sequence: TGTGCCAGCAGACGGACTAGCCGCTACGAGCAGTACTTC.

The sample holds many counts of this clonotype. The chain carries TRBV29-1 and TRBJ2-1; D is undetermined. CDR1 and CDR2 (germline): SQVTM, ANQGSEA. CDR3 length: 12 residues. Trimming removed 5 bases at V and 4 bases at J, with 9 bases between. CDR3 region: CSVRLNYNEQFF. As DNA, the CDR3 is TGCAGCGTTCGTCTCAATTACAATGAGCAGTTCTTC.

This clonotype qualifies as medium-sized. This chain links TRBV7-8 with TRBJ1-5; TRBD1 matches at 8 bases. V dropped 5 bases and J dropped 2; count of bases not matched to a gene: 2. Germline V CDR1 and CDR2: SGHVS, FQNEAQ. The CDR3 consists of 14 residues. The CDR3 DNA sequence: TGTGCCAGCAGCCCGGGACAGGGCAATCAGCCCCAGCATTTT. The encoded protein is CASSPGQGNQPQHF.

A remark on this clonotype: In this CDR3 the conserved last residue, phenylalanine or tryptophan, is missing, so a read error is likely. The chain combines TRBV20-1 with TRBJ2-7; perhaps TRBD1 as D (6 bases). The germline V gene encodes CDR1 DFQATT and CDR2 SNEGSKA (reference sequence). Trimming took off 1 base at V and 5 bases at J, with 15 bases between the two ends. This CDR3 has 14 residues. In nucleotides, the CDR3 is TGCAGTGCTAGAGCGACAGGCCCTCGCGACGAGCAGTACTTA. It is translated as CSARATGPRDEQYL.

The rearrangement joins TRBV5-5 to TRBJ2-7; unclear D gene. CDR1 is SGHKS and CDR2 is YYEKEE in the germline V gene (reference sequence). Trimming cost V 4 bases and J 5 bases, with 10 bases left between them. CDR3 length equals 12 residues. Here the CDR3 reads CASSLDLDEQYF. As DNA, the CDR3 is TGTGCCAGCAGCCTAGATCTCGACGAGCAGTACTTC.

This clonotype has more than one count but fewer than ten. The chain recombines TRBV10-3 with TRBJ2-7; 7 bases match TRBD1. Germline CDR1 ENHRY, CDR2 SYGVKD. The V gene end was trimmed by 11 bases and the J gene end by 0 bases; junction bases not matched to a gene: 7. This CDR3 region has 13 residues. DNA of the CDR3: TGTGCCGCATCCCCAGGGGGCTCCTACGAGCAGTACTTC. Its translation: CAASPGGSYEQYF.